At least ten counts were recorded for the clone carrying this TCR beta chain. The entry originates in a study of T cells in Graves' hyperthyroidism and ophthalmopathy. Germline V gene sequence: CDR1 SNHLY, CDR2 FYNNEI. There are 14 residues in the CDR3. Trimming removed 8 bases at V and 4 bases at J, with 17 bases between. Amplified TCR beta CDR3 regions derived from RNA transcripts. Researchers ran a first-round RT-PCR on the TCR CDR3 using the HTBI primer set. MiXCR, run by TCRdb on the multiplex PCR reads, gives a single entry per CDR3 protein. The top ten hold about 5% of the sample, which has around 420,000 distinct CDR3 sequences, about 13% seen once.

This TCR came from a woman between 18 and 30 years old with Graves' hyperthyroidism. Sequencing input: blood. The chain carries TRBV2 and TRBJ1-2; weak D call: TRBD1 (5 bases). The CDR3 DNA is TGTGCCAGCTCCTGGCGGGGGGAGAGCTATGGCTACACCTTC. Translating it yields CASSWRGESYGYTF.